A single sample gave rise to the 17 T cell receptor beta chains below, sequenced in a study of radiotherapy plus CTLA-4 blockade in lung cancer. Clones were sequenced by immunoSEQ multiplex PCR, and TCRdb holds only the in-frame ones, with some missing. The data hold around 120,000 clones, with about four fifths observed a single time. The sequencing used peripheral blood, collected from a patient treated with radiotherapy plus ipilimumab. The source of these receptors is a human donor with non-small cell lung cancer who had a partial response to radiotherapy plus ipilimumab.

The chain couples TRBV28 to TRBJ1-2; no clear D gene. V lost 6 bases, J lost 8 bases, and 10 bases lay in between. Per germline, CDR1 MDHEN and CDR2 SYDVKM. The CDR3 runs 11 residues. CDR3 amino acids: CASRTTSGYTF. CDR3 sequence (DNA): TGTGCCAGCAGGACGACATCGGGCTACACCTTC.

The chain is built from TRBV28 and TRBJ1-3; 8 nucleotides line up with TRBD1. The CDR3 runs to 17 residues. Germline V CDR1 and CDR2: MDHEN, SYDVKM. J lost 0 bases, V lost 7 bases, and 11 bases had no gene match. The CDR3 DNA is TGTGCCAGCAACCAGGGACAGGACGCTCGCTCTGGAAACACCATATATTTT. It encodes CASNQGQDARSGNTIYF.

This clone was observed a few times. This rearrangement joins TRBV6-5 to TRBJ1-2, with 8 bases lining up with TRBD1. This CDR3 is 12 amino acids long. J lost 8 bases, V lost 5 bases, and 4 bases had no gene match. The V gene's germline CDR1 is MNHEY and CDR2 SVGAGI. CDR3 DNA sequence: TGTGCCAGCAGTGACAGGGACAGGGGCTACACCTTC. As protein: CASSDRDRGYTF.

The V and J genes are TRBV27 and TRBJ2-1, with TRBD2 identical over 11 bases. Unmatched junction bases numbered 4, after V lost 5 bases and J lost 4 bases. In germline, CDR1 is MNHEY, CDR2 SMNVEV (reference sequence). The CDR3 has 15 residues. The CDR3: CASSLLAGGYNEQFF. DNA for the CDR3: TGTGCCAGCAGTCTCCTAGCGGGGGGATACAATGAGCAGTTCTTC.

The chain has TRBV28 and TRBJ1-2; D is possibly TRBD1 (5 bases). Trimming removed 1 base from V and 1 base from J, with 10 bases in between. In germline, CDR1 is MDHEN, CDR2 SYDVKM. There are 15 residues in the CDR3. CDR3 sequence (DNA): TGTGCCAGCAGTTTATCCCCAAGGGGTAACTATGGCTACACCTTC. Protein sequence: CASSLSPRGNYGYTF.

The V gene is TRBV6-1, the J gene TRBJ2-2, with D perhaps matching TRBD2 (5 bases). CDR1 and CDR2 from the germline V gene are MNHNS and SASEGT. The V gene lost 3 bases and the J gene lost 4 bases, with 15 bases spanning the gap. The CDR3 is 16 amino acids. CDR3 in DNA: TGTGCCAGCAGTGAGTCTTCGGGAAGGGTCACCGGGGAGCTGTTTTTT. Protein: CASSESSGRVTGELFF.

The gene calls are TRBV19 and TRBJ2-3; the D gene is possibly TRBD2 (6 bases). The CDR3 covers 15 residues. The germline V and J ends were trimmed by 6 bases and 0 bases, with 13 bases remaining between them. Germline CDR1 LNHDA, CDR2 SQIVND (reference sequence). CDR3 region: CASSSGLSSTDTQYF. The CDR3 DNA reads as TGTGCCAGTAGCTCGGGACTTTCTAGCACAGATACGCAGTATTTT.

Only a few counts were recorded for this clone. The genes are TRBV28 and TRBJ1-5; 8 nucleotides match TRBD1. The V and J ends lost 7 bases and 1 base, in that order; junction bases with no gene match: 3. Germline CDR1 MDHEN, CDR2 SYDVKM. This CDR3 is 14 amino acids long. DNA of the CDR3: TGTGCCAGCACCCGACAGGGGAGCAATCAGCCCCAGCATTTT. Its protein product is CASTRQGSNQPQHF.

This rearrangement joins TRBV28 to TRBJ2-7, with TRBD1 identical over 10 bases. V shed 6 bases and J 2 bases; nucleotides not matched to a gene: 7. The CDR3 totals 15 residues. Per germline, CDR1 MDHEN and CDR2 SYDVKM. CDR3 nucleotides: TGTGCCAGCAGCCTCGGAGGGACAGGGGCCTACGAGCAGTACTTC. Translated: CASSLGGTGAYEQYF.

This clone was observed a few times. The chain recombines TRBV28 with TRBJ1-2, with D perhaps TRBD1 (5 bases). With 7 bases removed from V and 1 base from J, the gap between germline ends came to 13 bases. The CDR3 length is 14 residues. CDR1 is MDHEN, CDR2 SYDVKM, per germline. In DNA form, the CDR3 reads TGTGCCAGCACCAACCGGGGGAGTAACTATGGCTACACCTTC. Amino acid sequence: CASTNRGSNYGYTF.

V gene TRBV27 combines with J gene TRBJ1-5; no reliable D call. The germline V gene encodes CDR1 MNHEY and CDR2 SMNVEV (reference sequence). V dropped 3 bases and J dropped 2 bases, with 14 bases sitting between them. There are 16 residues in the CDR3. CDR3 loop: CASSFLSSQGNQPQHF. In DNA, the CDR3 is TGTGCCAGCAGTTTCTTGTCATCTCAGGGCAATCAGCCCCAGCATTTT.

J is TRBJ1-2 and V is TRBV4-1; TRBD1 agrees at 8 bases. J was trimmed by 5 bases and V by 1 base; bases with no gene match: 3. The germline V gene encodes CDR1 MGHRA and CDR2 YSYEKL. The CDR3 extends over 14 amino acids. Written as DNA, the CDR3 is TGCGCCAGCAGCCAAGGGACAGGGTCGTATGGCTACACCTTC. Amino acids: CASSQGTGSYGYTF.

Concerning this clone: The sample holds other DNA sequences that translate to the same CDR3. This chain uses TRBV19 with TRBJ1-1; maybe TRBD1 (5 bases). This CDR3 region has 13 residues. V was cut by 5 bases and J by 0 bases, with 7 bases left in between. Germline values: CDR1 LNHDA, CDR2 SQIVND (reference sequence). As DNA, the CDR3 is TGTGCCAGTAGTGACAGATTGAACACTGAAGCTTTCTTT. Protein sequence: CASSDRLNTEAFF.

The CDR3 region has the DNA TGTGCCACCAGCAGGCTAGCGGGGAGAGGTACAGATACGCAGTATTTT. Translating gives CATSRLAGRGTDTQYF. The chain joins TRBV15 to TRBJ2-3, with 9 nucleotides matching TRBD2. The CDR3 loop spans 16 amino acids. The J segment lost 3 bases and the V segment lost 3 bases, leaving 7 bases of the junction unmatched. The germline gives CDR1 LNHNV, CDR2 YYDKDF (reference sequence).

This clone was observed a handful of times. A read error may produce the germline difference seen at one junction end. The gene calls are TRBV5-1 and TRBJ2-7; 8 bases are shared with TRBD1. The germline V gene encodes CDR1 SGHRS and CDR2 YFSETQ. The length of the CDR3 is 14 residues. The CDR3: CASSPGQGTYGQYF. CDR3 sequence (DNA): TGCGCCAGCAGCCCCGGACAGGGTACTTACGGGCAGTACTTC. Supplemented by reference TRBV5-1 and TRBJ2-7, the full variable domain reads KAGVTQTPRYLIKTRGQQVTLSCSPISGHRSVSWYQQTPGQGLQFLFEYFSETQRNKGNFPGRFSGRQFSNSRSEMNVSTLELGDSALYLCASSPGQGTYGQYFGPGTRLTVT.

The chain links TRBV10-3 to TRBJ1-2, with D maybe TRBD1 (5 bases). CDR1 ENHRY and CDR2 SYGVKD come from the germline V gene. The CDR3 is 19 residues long. Trimming took 5 bases from V and 4 from J, leaving 29 bases between them. CDR3 protein: CAISPLPPSGADRSYGYTF. In DNA form, the CDR3 reads TGTGCCATCAGTCCCCTTCCCCCGAGTGGGGCTGATAGGAGCTATGGCTACACCTTC.

The rearrangement uses TRBV5-1 and TRBJ2-5; no firm D call. The CDR3 is 14 residues long. The V and J ends lost 0 bases and 4 bases respectively, with 10 bases between them. CDR1 and CDR2 from the germline V gene are SGHRS and YFSETQ. CDR3 coding DNA: TGCGCCAGCAGCTTGGAGAGGAGTGGAGAGACCCAGTACTTC. It translates to CASSLERSGETQYF.